A single TCR beta chain is shown here with its context. Its antigen is undetermined. 60 Vbeta and 13 Jbeta primers were used in PCR. Using immunoSEQ multiplex PCR, the repertoire was profiled, and TCRdb retains in-frame clones only, with some absent. The sample lists around 74,000 clones, around 80% occurring once. The CDR3 totals 14 residues. Trimming at V came to 4 bases and at J to 9 bases, leaving 6 bases not matched to a gene. The germline CDR1 and CDR2 sequences are SGHDT and YYEEEE. The entry originates in a study of cytomegalovirus exposure and HLA in healthy donors. Study results and limitations: Trimming of TCR beta V- and J-genes showed a link, identified in a later analysis, to a missense DCLRE1C variant. Several of the most significant clusters appeared, in a later analysis, to be linked to common viral pathogens. Indistinguishability led to the exclusion of some V segments, TRBV6-2 and TRBV6-3 included. Some highly shared sequence variants likely arose as a pipeline artifact.

The material sequenced was PBMCs. The V and J genes are TRBV5-6 and TRBJ2-1, with 11 bases fitting TRBD2. The sequence was collected from a man aged 25 to 40 in good health and CMV-seronegative. The DNA of the CDR3 is TGTGCCAGCAGCGTAGCGGGAGGGCCCGGTGAGCAGTTCTTC. This gives the protein CASSVAGGPGEQFF.